This T cell receptor beta chain came from a study of immune evolution from preneoplasia to lung adenocarcinoma. Study-wide background: HLA loss of heterozygosity: around 6.5% AIS, more than 14% MIA, about 31% ADC, none AAH. The study's findings and limits: Normal lung had the highest top T cell clone frequencies. Normal lung had highest clonality; later lesions appeared denser, more diverse.

This clone is large (0.1 to 1%) by share. Its antigen remains unknown. This CDR3 has 12 amino acids. After removal of 2 bases from V and 8 bases from J, the junction contained 5 bases not matched to a gene. Germline V lookup: CDR1 GTSNPN, CDR2 SVGIG (reference sequence). Nucleic acids came from premalignant or tumor cells enriched by macro-dissection. Sequencing was performed with immunoSEQ multiplex PCR; in TCRdb, only in-frame clones are kept and a portion is missing. This sample has several thousand clones; 60% to 80% occur once, and the top ten carry about 12%. The chain has TRBV30 and TRBJ1-2; 7 bases align to TRBD1. The clonotype originates from a person between 65 and 79 years old with lung adenocarcinoma. Input material: FFPE minimally invasive lung adenocarcinoma tissue. The CDR3 loop reads CAWSPGTEGYTF. DNA of the CDR3: TGTGCCTGGAGTCCCGGGACAGAAGGCTACACCTTC. Together with reference TRBV30 and TRBJ1-2, the CDR3 gives the full variable domain: SQTIHQWPATLVQPVGSPLSLECTVEGTSNPNLYWYRQAAGRGLQLLFYSVGIGQISSEVPQNLSASRPQDRQFILSSKKLLLSDSGFYLCAWSPGTEGYTFGSGTRLTVV.